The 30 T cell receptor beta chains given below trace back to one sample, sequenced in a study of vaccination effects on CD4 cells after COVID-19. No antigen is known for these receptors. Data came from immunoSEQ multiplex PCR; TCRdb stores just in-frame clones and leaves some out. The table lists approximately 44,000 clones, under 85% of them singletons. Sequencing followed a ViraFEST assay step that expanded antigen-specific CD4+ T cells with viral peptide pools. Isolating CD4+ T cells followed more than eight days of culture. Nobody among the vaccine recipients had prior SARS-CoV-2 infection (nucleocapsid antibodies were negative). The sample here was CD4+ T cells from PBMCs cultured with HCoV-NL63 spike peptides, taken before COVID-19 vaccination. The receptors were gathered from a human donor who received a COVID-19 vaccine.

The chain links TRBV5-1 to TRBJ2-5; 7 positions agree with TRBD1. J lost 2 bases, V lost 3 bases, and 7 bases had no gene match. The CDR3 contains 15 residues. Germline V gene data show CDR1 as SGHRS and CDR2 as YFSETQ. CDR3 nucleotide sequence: TGCGCCAGCAGCTCACCGGGACAGAGACAAGAGACCCAGTACTTC. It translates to CASSSPGQRQETQYF.

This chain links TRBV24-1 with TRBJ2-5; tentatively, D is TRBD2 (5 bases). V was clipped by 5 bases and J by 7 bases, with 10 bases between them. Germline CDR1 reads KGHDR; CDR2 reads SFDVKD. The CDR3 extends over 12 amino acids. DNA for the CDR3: TGTGCCACCAGTGGGGCAGAGGGGACCCAGTACTTC. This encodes CATSGAEGTQYF.

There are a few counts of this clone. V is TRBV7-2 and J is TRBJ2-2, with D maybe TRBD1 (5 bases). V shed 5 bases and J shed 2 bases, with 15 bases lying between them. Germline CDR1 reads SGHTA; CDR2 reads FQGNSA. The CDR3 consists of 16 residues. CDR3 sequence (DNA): TGTGCCAGCAGCCTCCGACAGCTTTTCAACACCGGGGAGCTGTTTTTT. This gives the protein CASSLRQLFNTGELFF.

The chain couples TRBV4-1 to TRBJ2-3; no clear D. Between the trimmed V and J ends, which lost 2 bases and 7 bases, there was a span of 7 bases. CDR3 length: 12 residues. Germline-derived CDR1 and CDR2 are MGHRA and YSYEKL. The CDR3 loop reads CASSQISNTQYF. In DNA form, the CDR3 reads TGCGCCAGCAGCCAAATCTCCAATACGCAGTATTTT.

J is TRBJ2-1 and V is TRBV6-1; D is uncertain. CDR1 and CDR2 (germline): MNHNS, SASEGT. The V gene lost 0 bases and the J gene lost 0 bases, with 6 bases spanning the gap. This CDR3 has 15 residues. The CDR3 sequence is CASSEAGSSYNEQFF. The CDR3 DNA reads TGTGCCAGCAGTGAAGCAGGGTCCTCCTACAATGAGCAGTTCTTC.

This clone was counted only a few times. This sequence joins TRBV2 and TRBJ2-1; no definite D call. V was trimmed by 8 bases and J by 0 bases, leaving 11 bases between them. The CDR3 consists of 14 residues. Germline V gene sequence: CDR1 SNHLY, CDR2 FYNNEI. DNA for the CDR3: TGTGCCAGCGTAGGCCTTTCCTCCTACAATGAGCAGTTCTTC. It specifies CASVGLSSYNEQFF.

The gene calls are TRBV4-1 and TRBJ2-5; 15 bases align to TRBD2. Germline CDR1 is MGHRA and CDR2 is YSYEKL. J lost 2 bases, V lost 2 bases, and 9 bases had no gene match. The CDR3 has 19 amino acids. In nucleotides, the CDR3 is TGCGCCAGCAGCCAACCTTCTGGACTAGCGGGGGGGCGACAAGAGACCCAGTACTTC. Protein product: CASSQPSGLAGGRQETQYF.

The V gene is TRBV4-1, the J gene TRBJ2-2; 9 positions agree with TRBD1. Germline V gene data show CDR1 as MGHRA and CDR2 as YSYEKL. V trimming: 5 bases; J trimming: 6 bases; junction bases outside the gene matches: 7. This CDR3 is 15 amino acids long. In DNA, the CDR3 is TGCGCCAGCAGCGCGAGGGACAGGGAGTCCGGGGAGCTGTTTTTT. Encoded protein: CASSARDRESGELFF.

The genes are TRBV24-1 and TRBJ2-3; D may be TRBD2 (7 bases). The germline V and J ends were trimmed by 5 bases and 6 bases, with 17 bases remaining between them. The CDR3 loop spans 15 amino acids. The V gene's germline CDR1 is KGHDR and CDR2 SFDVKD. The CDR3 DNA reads TGTGCCACCAGTGCCCCTGGGGGGGGGGCGGATACGCAGTATTTT. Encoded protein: CATSAPGGGADTQYF.

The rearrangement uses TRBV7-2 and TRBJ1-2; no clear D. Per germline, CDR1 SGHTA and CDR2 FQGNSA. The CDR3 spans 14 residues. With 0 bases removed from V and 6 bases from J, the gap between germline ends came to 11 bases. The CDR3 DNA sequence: TGTGCCAGCAGCTTAGCGCCTGGGGAGCATGGCTACACCTTC. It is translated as CASSLAPGEHGYTF.

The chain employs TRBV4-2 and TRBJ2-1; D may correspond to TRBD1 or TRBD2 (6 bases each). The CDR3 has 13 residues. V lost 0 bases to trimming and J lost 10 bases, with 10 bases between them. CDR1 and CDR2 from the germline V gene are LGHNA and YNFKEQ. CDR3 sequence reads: CASSQDLGGEQFF. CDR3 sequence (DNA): TGTGCCAGCAGCCAAGATCTGGGGGGCGAGCAGTTCTTC.

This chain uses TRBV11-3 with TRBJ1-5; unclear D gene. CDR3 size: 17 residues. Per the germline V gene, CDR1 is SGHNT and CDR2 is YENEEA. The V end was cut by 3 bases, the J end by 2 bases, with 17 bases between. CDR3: CASSFVRRVRGNQPQHF. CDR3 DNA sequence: TGTGCCAGCAGCTTTGTCCGACGGGTAAGGGGCAATCAGCCCCAGCATTTT.

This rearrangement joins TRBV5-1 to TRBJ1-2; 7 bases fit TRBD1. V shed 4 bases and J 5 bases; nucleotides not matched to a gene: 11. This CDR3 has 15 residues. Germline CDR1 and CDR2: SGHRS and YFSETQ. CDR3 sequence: CASSLQTGPGYGYTF. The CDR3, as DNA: TGCGCCAGCAGCCTCCAGACAGGGCCAGGATATGGCTACACCTTC.

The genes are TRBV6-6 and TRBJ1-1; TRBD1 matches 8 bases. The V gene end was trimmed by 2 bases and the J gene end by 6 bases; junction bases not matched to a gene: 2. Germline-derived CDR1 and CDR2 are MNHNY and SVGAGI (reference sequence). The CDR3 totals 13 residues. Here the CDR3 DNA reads TGTGCCAGCAGTTACGCAGGGGGCTCTGAAGCTTTCTTT. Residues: CASSYAGGSEAFF.

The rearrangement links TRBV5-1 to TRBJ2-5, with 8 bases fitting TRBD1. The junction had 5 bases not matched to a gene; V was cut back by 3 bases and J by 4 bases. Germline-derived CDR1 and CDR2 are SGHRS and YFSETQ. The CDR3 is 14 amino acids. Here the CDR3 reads CASSSTGGRETQYF. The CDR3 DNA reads TGCGCCAGCAGCTCCACAGGGGGGCGAGAGACCCAGTACTTC.

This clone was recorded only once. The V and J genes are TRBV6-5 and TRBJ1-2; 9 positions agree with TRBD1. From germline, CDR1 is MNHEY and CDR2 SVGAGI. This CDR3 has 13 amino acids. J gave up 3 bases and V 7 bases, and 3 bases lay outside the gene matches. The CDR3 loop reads CASTRQGDYGYTF. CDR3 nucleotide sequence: TGTGCCAGCACTAGACAGGGGGACTATGGCTACACCTTC.

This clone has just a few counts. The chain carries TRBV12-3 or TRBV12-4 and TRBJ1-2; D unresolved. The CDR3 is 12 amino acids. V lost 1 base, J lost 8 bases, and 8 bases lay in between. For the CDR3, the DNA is TGTGCCAGCAGTTTAGACGTCGGGGGCTACACCTTC. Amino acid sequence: CASSLDVGGYTF.

CDR3 sequence: CASSKVRRSISNQPQHF. The CDR3 nucleotides are TGTGCCAGCAGCAAAGTTCGGCGGAGTATTAGCAATCAGCCCCAGCATTTT. This chain links TRBV21-1 with TRBJ1-5. TRBV21-1 is a listed pseudogene. The CDR3 runs to 17 residues.

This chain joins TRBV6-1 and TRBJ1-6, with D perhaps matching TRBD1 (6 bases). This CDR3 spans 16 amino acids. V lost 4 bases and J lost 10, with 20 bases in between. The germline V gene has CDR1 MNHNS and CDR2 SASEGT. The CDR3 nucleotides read TGTGCCAGCAGTGGATACAGGGCTTCTACCCAGTCACCCCTCCACTTT. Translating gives CASSGYRASTQSPLHF.

The CDR3, as DNA: TGTGCCAGCAGTAGACTAGCGGTCCAAGAGACCCAGTACTTC. Protein product: CASSRLAVQETQYF. The chain is built from TRBV2 and TRBJ2-5; 9 nucleotides line up with TRBD2. V lost 5 bases and J lost 1; bases outside the gene matches: 2. The CDR3 contains 14 residues. From germline, CDR1 is SNHLY and CDR2 FYNNEI. Complete variable domain (other parts from reference TRBV2 and TRBJ2-5): EPEVTQTPSHQVTQMGQEVILRCVPISNHLYFYWYRQILGQKVEFLVSFYNNEISEKSEIFDDQFSVERPDGSNFTLKIRSTKLEDSAMYFCASSRLAVQETQYFGPGTRLLVL.

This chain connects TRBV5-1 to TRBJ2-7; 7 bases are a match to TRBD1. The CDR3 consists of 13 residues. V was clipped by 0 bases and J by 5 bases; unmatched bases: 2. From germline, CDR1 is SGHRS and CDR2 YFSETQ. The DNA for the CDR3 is TGCGCCAGCAGCTTGGCGACAGGGAACGAGCAGTACGTC. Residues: CASSLATGNEQYV.

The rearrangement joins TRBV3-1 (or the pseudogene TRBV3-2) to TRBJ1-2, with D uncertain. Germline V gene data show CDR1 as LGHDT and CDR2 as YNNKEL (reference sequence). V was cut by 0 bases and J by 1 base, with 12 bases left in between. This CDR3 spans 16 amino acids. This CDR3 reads CASSQDGRTFNYGYTF. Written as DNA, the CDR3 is TGTGCCAGCAGCCAAGATGGGCGGACGTTTAACTATGGCTACACCTTC.

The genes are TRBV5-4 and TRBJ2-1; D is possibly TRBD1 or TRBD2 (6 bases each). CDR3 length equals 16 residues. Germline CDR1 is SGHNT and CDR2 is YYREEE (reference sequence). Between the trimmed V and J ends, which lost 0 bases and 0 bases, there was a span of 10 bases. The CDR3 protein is CASSLEGGRSYNEQFF. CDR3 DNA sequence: TGTGCCAGCAGCTTGGAAGGGGGGCGCTCCTACAATGAGCAGTTCTTC.

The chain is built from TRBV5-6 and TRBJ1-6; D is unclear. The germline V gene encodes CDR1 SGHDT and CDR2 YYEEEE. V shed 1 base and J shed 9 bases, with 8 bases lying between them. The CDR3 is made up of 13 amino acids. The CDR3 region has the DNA TGTGCCAGCAGCTTGCCCGGGGTTTCACCCCTCCACTTT. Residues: CASSLPGVSPLHF.

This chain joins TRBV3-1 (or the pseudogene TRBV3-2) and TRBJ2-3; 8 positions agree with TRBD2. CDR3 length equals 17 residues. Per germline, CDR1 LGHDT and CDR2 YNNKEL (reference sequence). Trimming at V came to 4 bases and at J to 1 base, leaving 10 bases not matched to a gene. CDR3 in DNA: TGTGCCAGCAGCCTACCCGGGGGGGGCCTCGGCACAGATACGCAGTATTTT. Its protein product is CASSLPGGGLGTDTQYF.

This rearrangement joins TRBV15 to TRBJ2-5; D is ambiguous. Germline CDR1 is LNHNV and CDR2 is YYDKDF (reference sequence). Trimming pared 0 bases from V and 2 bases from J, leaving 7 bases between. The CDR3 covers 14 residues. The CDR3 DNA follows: TGTGCCACCAGCAGAGAACTGACGCAAGAGACCCAGTACTTC. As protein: CATSRELTQETQYF.

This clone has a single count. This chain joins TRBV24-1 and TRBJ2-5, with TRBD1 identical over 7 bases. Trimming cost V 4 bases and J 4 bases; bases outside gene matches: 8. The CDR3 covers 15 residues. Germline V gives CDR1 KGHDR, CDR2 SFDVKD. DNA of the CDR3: TGTGCCACCAGTGAGACCCAGACAGGGAGAGAGACCCAGTACTTC. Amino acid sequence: CATSETQTGRETQYF.

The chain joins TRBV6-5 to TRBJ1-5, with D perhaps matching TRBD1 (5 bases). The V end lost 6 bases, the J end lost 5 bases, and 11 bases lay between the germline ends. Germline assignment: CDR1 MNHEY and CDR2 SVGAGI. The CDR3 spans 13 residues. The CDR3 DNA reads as TGTGCCAGCAGCGGGACGGCTGATCAGCCCCAGCATTTT. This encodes CASSGTADQPQHF.

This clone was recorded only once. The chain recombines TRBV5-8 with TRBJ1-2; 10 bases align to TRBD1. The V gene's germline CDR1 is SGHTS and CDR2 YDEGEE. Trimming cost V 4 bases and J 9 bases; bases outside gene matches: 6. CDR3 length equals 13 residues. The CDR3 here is CASSRRQGASYTF. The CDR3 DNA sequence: TGTGCCAGCAGCCGAAGACAGGGGGCGAGCTACACCTTC.

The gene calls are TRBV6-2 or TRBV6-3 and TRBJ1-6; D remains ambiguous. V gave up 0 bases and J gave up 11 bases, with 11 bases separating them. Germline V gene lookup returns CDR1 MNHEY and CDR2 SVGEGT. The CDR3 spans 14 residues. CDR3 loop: CASSYSRRSAPLHF. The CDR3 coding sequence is TGTGCCAGCAGTTACTCCAGAAGGTCTGCACCCCTCCACTTT.